This T cell receptor (beta chain) was sequenced during a study of chemoradiotherapy in HPV16-positive cancers. Looked up from germline, CDR1 is MDHEN and CDR2 is SYDVKM. This CDR3 is built from 14 residues. Trimming stripped 8 bases from V and 5 bases from J, with 16 bases between. Profiled with immunoSEQ multiplex PCR; TCRdb holds only in-frame clones, not every one. The sample includes 30,000 to 35,000 clones, about four fifths of them seen just once. Sequences were derived from blood, sampled from a patient who underwent chemoradiotherapy. This TCR derives from a human donor with HPV-associated anogenital cancer. The rearrangement links TRBV28 to TRBJ1-5, with D tentatively TRBD1 (6 bases). The CDR3 DNA sequence: TGTGCCAGCCTGGGCGGACAGTCTCATCAGCCCCAGCATTTT. Amino acids: CASLGGQSHQPQHF.